This TCR beta chain was captured by sequencing in a study of blood T cell repertoires in COVID-19. About the research overall: Sources were T cells, B-cell-depleted T cells, or PBMCs; the material itself was cDNA or gDNA.

The CDR3 is 15 residues long. Per germline, CDR1 SGHVS and CDR2 FQNEAQ. V lost 1 base to trimming and J lost 4 bases, with 13 bases between them. Original data processing: Estimated nucleated cell counts came from reference gene primer amplification. Assay used: immunoSEQ multiplex PCR; TCRdb lists only in-frame clones, some missing. For V, J and clone size, that table is used; D and trimming come from the DNA. The repertoire holds roughly 140,000 clones, with 60% to 85% as singletons. J is TRBJ2-5 and V is TRBV7-8, with D tentatively TRBD1 (6 bases). Sequencing was done on a sample of peripheral blood. The clonotype originates from an older woman with acute or convalescent COVID-19. CDR3 protein: CASSLGYRARETQYF. CDR3 nucleotides: TGTGCCAGCAGCTTAGGATACAGGGCACGAGAGACCCAGTACTTC.